The 25 T cell receptor beta chains below come from one sample, sequenced in a study of blood T cell repertoires in COVID-19. TCRdb's copy holds only in-frame clones and misses some; the assay was immunoSEQ multiplex PCR. The sample consists of 60,000 to 65,000 clones, roughly 83% of them appearing once. Material for sequencing was peripheral blood. These receptors came from a man aged 50-60 years with COVID-19, enrolled during active disease.

This clone came up a few times. The rearrangement uses TRBV19 and TRBJ1-2, with TRBD1 identical over 7 bases. J gave up 6 bases and V 4 bases, and 8 bases lay outside the gene matches. Germline lookup yields CDR1 LNHDA and CDR2 SQIVND (reference sequence). The CDR3 is 14 amino acids. CDR3 in DNA: TGTGCCAGTAGTACCATACAGGGGCGAGATGGCTACACCTTC. Translation gives CASSTIQGRDGYTF.

This clone was seen just once. The chain carries TRBV2 and TRBJ2-5; 10 bases fit TRBD2. With 10 bases clipped from V and 2 bases from J, the junction kept 16 bases outside the gene matches. The CDR3 consists of 17 residues. CDR1 is SNHLY and CDR2 is FYNNEI in the germline V gene. Here the CDR3 reads CAIAGQREGRKQETQYF. DNA of the CDR3: TGTGCCATAGCAGGCCAGCGGGAGGGCCGGAAGCAAGAGACCCAGTACTTC. The variable domain in full, with the rest retrieved from reference TRBV2 and TRBJ2-5, is EPEVTQTPSHQVTQMGQEVILRCVPISNHLYFYWYRQILGQKVEFLVSFYNNEISEKSEIFDDQFSVERPDGSNFTLKIRSTKLEDSAMYFCAIAGQREGRKQETQYFGPGTRLLVL.

The chain recombines TRBV5-5 with TRBJ1-4; no definite D call. V gave up 4 bases and J gave up 6 bases, with 16 bases separating them. CDR1 and CDR2 from the germline V gene are SGHKS and YYEKEE (reference sequence). The CDR3 loop spans 15 amino acids. CDR3 nucleotides: TGTGCCAGCAGCCAAGCGCTCACCGGCGATGAAAAACTGTTTTTT. Its protein is CASSQALTGDEKLFF. Based on the CDR3 plus reference TRBV5-5 and TRBJ1-4, the full variable domain is DAGVTQSPTHLIKTRGQQVTLRCSPISGHKSVSWYQQVLGQGPQFIFQYYEKEERGRGNFPDRFSARQFPNYSSELNVNALLLGDSALYLCASSQALTGDEKLFFGSGTQLSVL.

In this sample, this clone turned up a few times. This sequence joins TRBV18 and TRBJ2-1, with D uncertain. This CDR3 is 13 amino acids long. V dropped 0 bases and J dropped 8 bases, with 8 bases sitting between them. Germline lookup yields CDR1 KGHSH and CDR2 LQKENI. CDR3 sequence: CASSPPSSDEQFF. The CDR3 region has the DNA TGTGCCAGCTCACCACCGTCGAGCGATGAGCAGTTCTTC.

The V call is TRBV9, the J call TRBJ2-3; 9 bases line up with TRBD1. The CDR3 is made up of 16 amino acids. Germline values: CDR1 SGDLS, CDR2 YYNGEE. V trimming: 3 bases; J trimming: 6 bases; junction bases outside the gene matches: 11. Written as DNA, the CDR3 is TGTGCCAGCAGCGGACGACAGGGGGGCCTATTGGATACGCAGTATTTT. Protein: CASSGRQGGLLDTQYF.

The chain combines TRBV27 with TRBJ2-1; 12 nucleotides align to TRBD2. The CDR3 length is 14 residues. Per germline, CDR1 MNHEY and CDR2 SMNVEV (reference sequence). V shed 7 bases and J 8 bases; nucleotides not matched to a gene: 6. CDR3 nucleotides: TGTGCCAGCAAAAGGACTAGCGGGAACGATGAGCAGTTCTTC. It codes for CASKRTSGNDEQFF.

The chain recombines TRBV5-5 with TRBJ2-7; the match to TRBD1 covers 9 bases. The CDR3 totals 18 residues. The J segment lost 0 bases and the V segment lost 4 bases, leaving 14 bases of the junction unmatched. Germline V CDR1 and CDR2: SGHKS, YYEKEE (reference sequence). The CDR3 DNA reads TGTGCCAGCAGCCCGGGACAGGGAGGTAGCGGGCTCTCCTACGAGCAGTACTTC. Its translation: CASSPGQGGSGLSYEQYF. Full variable domain (remainder filled in from reference TRBV5-5 and TRBJ2-7): DAGVTQSPTHLIKTRGQQVTLRCSPISGHKSVSWYQQVLGQGPQFIFQYYEKEERGRGNFPDRFSARQFPNYSSELNVNALLLGDSALYLCASSPGQGGSGLSYEQYFGPGTRLTVT.

The rearrangement uses TRBV12-3 or TRBV12-4 and TRBJ1-2; a weak D match, TRBD1 (6 bases). Trimming stripped 6 bases from V and 7 bases from J, with 15 bases between. This CDR3 contains 13 residues. DNA for the CDR3: TGTGCCAGCAGCCCCCGGGGGGCGGCTGGCTACACCTTC. This encodes CASSPRGAAGYTF.

This chain joins TRBV19 and TRBJ1-1; TRBD1 is a possible D gene (5 bases). Germline CDR1 and CDR2: LNHDA and SQIVND (reference sequence). The CDR3 contains 12 residues. Trimming cost V 7 bases and J 7 bases, with 13 bases left between them. The CDR3 DNA is TGTGCCAGTAAGCGGGGGGTTTTTGAAGCTTTCTTT. Translated: CASKRGVFEAFF.

The J gene is TRBJ1-4, the V gene TRBV6-6; 7 positions agree with TRBD1. This CDR3 region has 15 residues. V trimming: 2 bases; J trimming: 7 bases; junction bases outside the gene matches: 7. Germline CDR1 reads MNHNY; CDR2 reads SVGAGI (reference sequence). The CDR3 here is CASSYAGTVFEKLFF. The CDR3 bases are TGTGCCAGCAGTTACGCCGGGACAGTTTTTGAAAAACTGTTTTTT.

The chain couples TRBV2 to TRBJ1-2; no reliable D call. CDR3 size: 14 residues. The V and J ends lost 2 bases and 1 base respectively, with 8 bases between them. Germline values: CDR1 SNHLY, CDR2 FYNNEI. The CDR3 protein is CASSELGFNYGYTF. The CDR3, as DNA: TGTGCCAGCAGTGAACTGGGCTTTAACTATGGCTACACCTTC.

J is TRBJ1-5 and V is TRBV2; D is possibly TRBD1 (6 bases). Per the germline V gene, CDR1 is SNHLY and CDR2 is FYNNEI. With 2 bases removed from V and 6 bases from J, the gap between germline ends came to 14 bases. The CDR3 sequence is 15 residues long. The CDR3 nucleotides are TGTGCCAGCAGTGAACGGACAGCGGGGACTCAGCCCCAGCATTTT. This codes for CASSERTAGTQPQHF. Variable domain in full (rest from reference TRBV2 and TRBJ1-5): EPEVTQTPSHQVTQMGQEVILRCVPISNHLYFYWYRQILGQKVEFLVSFYNNEISEKSEIFDDQFSVERPDGSNFTLKIRSTKLEDSAMYFCASSERTAGTQPQHFGDGTRLSIL.

The chain recombines TRBV5-6 with TRBJ2-3; TRBD2 aligns across 12 bases. V gave up 0 bases and J gave up 6 bases; unmatched junction bases: 8. The germline CDR1 and CDR2 sequences are SGHDT and YYEEEE. The CDR3 spans 17 residues. The CDR3 sequence: CASSLAASGRAGDTQYF. CDR3 DNA: TGTGCCAGCAGCTTGGCTGCTAGCGGGAGGGCTGGGGATACGCAGTATTTT.

The chain carries TRBV24-1 and TRBJ1-1, with TRBD1 matching 10 bases. The junction had 13 bases not matched to a gene; V was cut back by 7 bases and J by 6 bases. Germline assignment: CDR1 KGHDR and CDR2 SFDVKD. This CDR3 has 16 residues. CDR3: CATSEADRGPGSEAFF. DNA of the CDR3: TGTGCCACCAGCGAAGCCGACAGGGGGCCAGGCTCTGAAGCTTTCTTT.

The chain joins TRBV7-8 to TRBJ2-5; 13 nucleotides align to TRBD2. The V gene's germline CDR1 is SGHVS and CDR2 FQNEAQ. The CDR3 contains 16 residues. J lost 4 bases, V lost 5 bases, and 7 bases had no gene match. The DNA of the CDR3 is TGTGCCAGCAGCACAGTACTAGCGGGAGGGCTAGAGACCCAGTACTTC. Residues: CASSTVLAGGLETQYF.

J is TRBJ1-5 and V is TRBV19; no firm D call. This CDR3 is built from 15 residues. The germline gives CDR1 LNHDA, CDR2 SQIVND (reference sequence). The V end was cut by 4 bases, the J end by 5 bases, with 15 bases between. CDR3 in DNA: TGTGCCAGTAGTACTATTGCCCCATCTGATCAGCCCCAGCATTTT. Its translation is CASSTIAPSDQPQHF. The full variable domain, with the rest looked up from reference TRBV19 and TRBJ1-5, is DGGITQSPKYLFRKEGQNVTLSCEQNLNHDAMYWYRQDPGQGLRLIYYSQIVNDFQKGDIAEGYSVSREKKESFPLTVTSAQKNPTAFYLCASSTIAPSDQPQHFGDGTRLSIL.

The chain has TRBV28 and TRBJ2-2; TRBD1 agrees at 8 bases. The ends lost 5 bases at V and 5 bases at J; junction bases unmatched: 13. The CDR3 has 17 residues. Germline-derived CDR1 and CDR2 are MDHEN and SYDVKM. Here the CDR3 reads CASSRQTQGAGTGELFF. CDR3 nucleotide sequence: TGTGCCAGCAGTCGACAAACCCAGGGGGCAGGAACCGGGGAGCTGTTTTTT.

The V and J genes are TRBV9 and TRBJ2-2; a weak D match, TRBD1 (5 bases). Germline values: CDR1 SGDLS, CDR2 YYNGEE. V was pared by 4 bases and J by 4 bases, with 14 bases between. There are 15 residues in the CDR3. The CDR3 sequence is CASSPVGHVTGELFF. The CDR3 nucleotides read TGTGCCAGCAGCCCGGTAGGACACGTCACCGGGGAGCTGTTTTTT.

This chain links TRBV29-1 with TRBJ1-4, with 8 bases fitting TRBD1. Unmatched junction bases numbered 4, after V lost 4 bases and J lost 0 bases. The CDR3 covers 15 residues. Germline-derived CDR1 and CDR2 are SQVTM and ANQGSEA. This CDR3 reads CSVAGTGATNEKLFF. As DNA, the CDR3 is TGCAGCGTTGCCGGGACAGGTGCAACTAATGAAAAACTGTTTTTT. The variable domain in full, completed from reference TRBV29-1 and TRBJ1-4, reads SAVISQKPSRDICQRGTSLTIQCQVDSQVTMMFWYRQQPGQSLTLIATANQGSEATYESGFVIDKFPISRPNLTFSTLTVSNMSPEDSSIYLCSVAGTGATNEKLFFGSGTQLSVL.

V gene TRBV6-6 combines with J gene TRBJ1-3; no clear D. This CDR3 is built from 14 residues. The V end lost 2 bases, the J end lost 0 bases, and 5 bases lay between the germline ends. Germline V gene sequence: CDR1 MNHNY, CDR2 SVGAGI (reference sequence). CDR3 sequence reads: CASSYVSSGNTIYF. The CDR3 coding sequence is TGTGCCAGCAGTTACGTGAGCTCTGGAAACACCATATATTTT.

The rearrangement links TRBV7-2 to TRBJ1-5; no firm D call. This CDR3 is built from 14 residues. Trimming shortened V by 5 bases and J by 2 bases, and 10 bases separated the two germline ends. The germline V gene encodes CDR1 SGHTA and CDR2 FQGNSA. This chain's CDR3 is CASSLQSGNQPQHF. Here the CDR3 DNA reads TGTGCCAGCAGCCTGCAATCAGGCAATCAGCCCCAGCATTTT.

The V and J genes are TRBV6-5 and TRBJ2-2; D is unresolved. The length of the CDR3 is 14 residues. The germline CDR1 and CDR2 sequences are MNHEY and SVGAGI. The V gene lost 6 bases and the J gene lost 4 bases, with 12 bases spanning the gap. The CDR3: CASRTRAGTGELFF. CDR3 nucleotide sequence: TGTGCCAGCAGGACCCGAGCAGGCACCGGGGAGCTGTTTTTT.

The chain couples TRBV28 to TRBJ1-2, with D hard to call. The V end lost 8 bases, the J end lost 5 bases, and 15 bases lay between the germline ends. CDR1 and CDR2 from the germline V gene are MDHEN and SYDVKM. CDR3 length: 13 amino acids. CDR3 protein: CASGMVGEYGYTF. CDR3 DNA sequence: TGTGCCAGCGGCATGGTGGGCGAATATGGCTACACCTTC.

This clone has a single count. The chain links TRBV25-1 to TRBJ2-2; 11 nucleotides agree with TRBD2. There are 18 residues in the CDR3. V lost 2 bases and J lost 10; bases outside the gene matches: 15. From germline, CDR1 is MGHDK and CDR2 SYGVNS. The CDR3 sequence is CASSEGGQTSGSFEELFF. The CDR3 nucleotides read TGTGCCAGCAGTGAAGGGGGTCAAACTAGCGGGAGTTTCGAGGAGCTGTTTTTT.

This clone was detected only a few times. CDR3 in DNA: TGTGCCAGCAGCCCGGGGTCAGCTACTGGAAACACCATATATTTT. Translation: CASSPGSATGNTIYF. The V gene is TRBV5-4, the J gene TRBJ1-3; D gene uncertain. The V end was cut by 4 bases, the J end by 2 bases, with 13 bases between. The CDR3 extends over 15 amino acids. Germline V lookup: CDR1 SGHNT, CDR2 YYREEE (reference sequence).